This T cell receptor (beta chain) emerged from a study of chemoradiotherapy in HPV16-positive cancers. A single count supports this clone. Profiled with immunoSEQ multiplex PCR; TCRdb holds only in-frame clones, not every one. This repertoire shows over 10,000 clones, approximately 78% found once; its top ten account for approximately 2%. This receptor was identified in a human donor with HPV-associated anogenital cancer. Collection took place from a patient who underwent chemoradiotherapy.

The CDR3 DNA reads as TGTGCCAGCACCGACAGGTGGACAGGAAACACCATATATTTT. Its protein is CASTDRWTGNTIYF. This chain uses TRBV6-5 with TRBJ1-3; TRBD1 is a possible D gene (6 bases). The CDR3 covers 14 residues. V lost 7 bases to trimming and J lost 4 bases, with 14 bases between them. Germline CDR1 MNHEY, CDR2 SVGAGI.